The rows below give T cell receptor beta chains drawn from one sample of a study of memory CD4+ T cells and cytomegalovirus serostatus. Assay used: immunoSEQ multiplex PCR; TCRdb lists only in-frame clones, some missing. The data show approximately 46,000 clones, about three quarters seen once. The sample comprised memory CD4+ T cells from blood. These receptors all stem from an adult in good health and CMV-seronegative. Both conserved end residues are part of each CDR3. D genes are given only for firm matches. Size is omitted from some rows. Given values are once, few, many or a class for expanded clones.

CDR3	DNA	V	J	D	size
CASSTQGGDNSPLHF	TGTGCCAGTAGTACACAGGGAGGGGATAATTCACCCCTCCACTTT	TRBV19	TRBJ1-6	NA	NA
CASSTQDRNTDTQYF	TGTGCCAGCAGTACCCAGGACAGGAACACAGATACGCAGTATTTT	TRBV6-1	TRBJ2-3	TRBD1	NA
CASSSNRGVTEAFF	TGTGCCAGCAGTTCAAACAGGGGGGTCACTGAAGCTTTCTTT	TRBV28	TRBJ1-1	TRBD1	NA
CASSGGQVETQYF	TGTGCCAGCAGCGGGGGACAGGTAGAGACCCAGTACTTC	TRBV5-4	TRBJ2-5	TRBD1	NA
CASSQPGTARGEQFF	TGTGCCAGCAGCCAACCCGGGACAGCGCGGGGTGAGCAGTTCTTC	TRBV4-2	TRBJ2-1	NA	NA
CASSPDRGRRETQYF	TGTGCCAGCTCACCGGACAGGGGGCGCCGGGAGACCCAGTACTTC	TRBV18	TRBJ2-5	TRBD1	NA
CASSPRDKHNSPLHF	TGCGCCAGCAGCCCAAGGGACAAACATAATTCACCCCTCCACTTT	TRBV10-1	TRBJ1-6	NA	once
CASSLGGSGNTIYF	TGTGCCAGCAGTTTAGGGGGCTCTGGAAACACCATATATTTT	TRBV27	TRBJ1-3	NA	once
CASSLTGTSGANVLTF	TGCGCCAGCAGCTTGACAGGGACCTCTGGGGCCAACGTCCTGACTTTC	TRBV5-1	TRBJ2-6	NA	few
CASSLDPYGYTF	TGTGCCAGCAGCTTAGACCCCTATGGCTACACCTTC	TRBV7-9	TRBJ1-2	NA	NA
CASSILASSNEQFF	TGTGCCAGTAGTATCCTAGCGAGTAGCAATGAGCAGTTCTTC	TRBV19	TRBJ2-1	NA	NA
CASSEGTGLNTQYF	TGTGCCAGCAGTGAAGGGACAGGGCTTAACACCCAGTACTTC	TRBV2	TRBJ2-5	TRBD1	NA
CAISETGDPNQPQHF	TGTGCCATCAGTGAGACAGGGGACCCCAATCAGCCCCAGCATTTT	TRBV10-3	TRBJ1-5	TRBD1	NA
CASSFSWGLHSYEQYF	TGTGCCAGCAGCTTCAGTTGGGGACTGCACTCCTACGAGCAGTACTTC	TRBV5-8	TRBJ2-7	NA	few
CASSFPGQGAGGYTF	TGTGCCAGCAGCTTTCCGGGACAGGGGGCGGGAGGCTACACCTTC	TRBV5-4	TRBJ1-2	TRBD1	NA
CASSFLDFSGNTIYF	TGTGCCAGCAGCTTCCTGGACTTCTCTGGAAACACCATATATTTT	TRBV5-6	TRBJ1-3	NA	NA
CASSLGHTGDHSPLHF	TGTGCCAGCAGCTTAGGACACACCGGAGACCATTCACCCCTCCACTTT	TRBV7-2	TRBJ1-6	NA	few
CASSLPGGYGELFF	TGTGCCAGCAGCTTGCCCGGGGGTTACGGGGAGCTGTTTTTT	TRBV7-2	TRBJ2-2	NA	NA
CASSFSGAAVGYTF	TGTGCCAGCAGTTTCTCAGGGGCTGCTGTCGGCTACACCTTC	TRBV27	TRBJ1-2	NA	NA
CASRRGDVVKNIQYF	TGTGCCAGCAGGAGGGGGGATGTGGTTAAAAACATTCAGTACTTC	TRBV2	TRBJ2-4	NA	NA
CASSQLTGVSTDTQYF	TGCGCCAGCAGCCAGTTAACAGGGGTTAGCACAGATACGCAGTATTTT	TRBV4-3	TRBJ2-3	TRBD1	NA
CASSVGLASNQPQHF	TGTGCCAGCAGCGTAGGGTTAGCGAGCAATCAGCCCCAGCATTTT	TRBV2	TRBJ1-5	NA	few
CASSLAGGDETQYF	TGTGCCAGCAGCTTAGCGGGGGGCGATGAGACCCAGTACTTC	TRBV7-2	TRBJ2-5	NA	NA
CASKRTGSIYPLNTEAFF	TGTGCCAGCAAACGGACAGGGTCCATTTATCCCCTGAACACTGAAGCTTTCTTT	TRBV11-2	TRBJ1-1	TRBD1	NA
CASSGRRDYQPQHF	TGTGCCAGCAGTGGGCGCAGGGATTATCAGCCCCAGCATTTT	TRBV2	TRBJ1-5	NA	few
CASSLIQGAVPGYTF	TGTGCCAGCAGCTTAATCCAGGGGGCAGTACCTGGCTACACCTTC	TRBV11-2	TRBJ1-2	TRBD1	NA
CASAGSKLPNTEAFF	TGTGCCAGCGCAGGGTCCAAACTGCCGAACACTGAAGCTTTCTTT	TRBV7-9	TRBJ1-1	NA	few
CASSVLGSDTQYF	TGTGCCAGCAGCGTACTAGGGTCAGATACGCAGTATTTT	TRBV9	TRBJ2-3	NA	NA
CASSVDFGVGTEAFF	TGTGCCAGTAGTGTAGACTTCGGGGTTGGCACTGAAGCTTTCTTT	TRBV19	TRBJ1-1	NA	NA
CASSARTSGGTGELFF	TGTGCCAGCAGCGCCCGGACTAGCGGGGGGACCGGGGAGCTGTTTTTT	TRBV7-9	TRBJ2-2	TRBD2	NA
CASSYFGAQETQYF	TGTGCCAGCAGTTACTTTGGGGCCCAAGAGACCCAGTACTTC	TRBV6-6	TRBJ2-5	NA	NA
CASSPPSAGSPYEQYF	TGTGCCAGCTCACCACCCTCGGCAGGATCTCCCTACGAGCAGTACTTC	TRBV18	TRBJ2-7	NA	NA
CASSLDQGETGELFF	TGTGCCAGCAGCTTGGACCAGGGAGAGACCGGGGAGCTGTTTTTT	TRBV5-4	TRBJ2-2	NA	NA
CASSLAPGLNEKLFF	TGTGCCAGCAGCTTAGCCCCAGGGCTTAATGAAAAACTGTTTTTT	TRBV11-2	TRBJ1-4	NA	NA
CASSSGGSYNEQFF	TGCGCCAGCAGCTCAGGGGGGTCCTACAATGAGCAGTTCTTC	TRBV5-1	TRBJ2-1	NA	NA
CASSTEPGTQYF	TGTGCCAGCAGCACCGAGCCGGGGACCCAGTACTTC	TRBV7-9	TRBJ2-5	NA	once
CASSSDRFGGYNYGYTF	TGTGCCAGCAGCTCCGACAGGTTTGGGGGGTATAACTATGGCTACACCTTC	TRBV7-8	TRBJ1-2	NA	NA
CASSLRGILRTGELFF	TGTGCCAGCAGCTTGAGAGGGATACTGCGCACCGGGGAGCTGTTTTTT	TRBV5-6	TRBJ2-2	NA	few
CASSYPPQRGAEQFF	TGTGCCAGCAGTTACCCACCCCAGAGAGGGGCTGAGCAGTTCTTC	TRBV6-6	TRBJ2-1	NA	once
CASSSTGGRSYEQYF	TGTGCCAGTAGTTCCACGGGGGGGAGATCCTACGAGCAGTACTTC	TRBV19	TRBJ2-7	TRBD2	NA
CAWSVGEDQPQHF	TGTGCCTGGAGTGTAGGTGAAGATCAGCCCCAGCATTTT	TRBV30	TRBJ1-5	NA	NA
CASTYLRGDAAFF	TGTGCCAGCACCTATCTGAGGGGGGACGCAGCTTTCTTT	TRBV5-3	TRBJ1-1	NA	NA
CARTGGISYEQYF	TGTGCCAGGACGGGCGGTATCTCCTACGAGCAGTACTTC	TRBV9	TRBJ2-7	NA	NA
CATSRDRGSTEAFF	TGTGCCACCAGCAGGGACAGGGGGAGCACTGAAGCTTTCTTT	TRBV15	TRBJ1-1	TRBD1	NA
CAIRGTGETEAFF	TGTGCCATCAGGGGGACAGGGGAAACTGAAGCTTTCTTT	TRBV10-3	TRBJ1-1	TRBD1	few